The clone carrying this TCR beta chain was detected once. Its antigen is still unknown. This entry belongs to a study of cytomegalovirus exposure and HLA in healthy donors. The study, taken as a whole, reports: The authors enumerated some 160 TCR beta chains as linked to cytomegalovirus. Most sequenced TCRs were rare (though some public TCRs occurred in many donors).

Produced via immunoSEQ multiplex PCR; TCRdb's table is partial and in-frame only. The sample lists about 150,000 clones, 94% seen once, with about 2% in the top ten. The CDR3 length is 15 residues. CDR1 is SGHRS, CDR2 YFSETQ, per germline. J gave up 4 bases and V 4 bases, and 8 bases lay outside the gene matches. The source material was PBMCs. The J gene is TRBJ2-3, the V gene TRBV5-1; 8 nucleotides agree with TRBD1. The origin of this receptor is a man aged 18 to 29 in good health and CMV-seropositive. The CDR3 nucleotides are TGCGCCAGCAGCCAGGGACAGGCGGGCGCAGATACGCAGTATTTT. This sequence encodes CASSQGQAGADTQYF.